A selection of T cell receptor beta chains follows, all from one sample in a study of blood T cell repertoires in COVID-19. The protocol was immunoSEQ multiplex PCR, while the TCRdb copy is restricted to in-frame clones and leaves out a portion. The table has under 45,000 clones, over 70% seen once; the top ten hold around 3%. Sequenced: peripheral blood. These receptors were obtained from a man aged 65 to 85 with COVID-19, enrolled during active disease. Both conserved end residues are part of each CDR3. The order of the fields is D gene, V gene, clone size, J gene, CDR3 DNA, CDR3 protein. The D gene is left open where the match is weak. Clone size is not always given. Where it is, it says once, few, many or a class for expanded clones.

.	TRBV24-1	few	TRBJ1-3	TGTGCCACCAGTGATTCCAGGGGCTCTGGAAACACCATATATTTT	CATSDSRGSGNTIYF
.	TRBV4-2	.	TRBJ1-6	TGTGCCAGCAGCCAAGATCCTACAGGGCCGCTCCTGGCCCTCCACTTT	CASSQDPTGPLLALHF
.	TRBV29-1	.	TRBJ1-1	TGCAGCGCGACAGAGAACACTGAAGCTTTCTTT	CSATENTEAFF
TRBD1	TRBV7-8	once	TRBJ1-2	TGTGCCAGCAGCTTGCTAGGACAGGGCGGCTACACCTTC	CASSLLGQGGYTF
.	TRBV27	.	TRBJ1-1	TGTGCCAGCAGTTGGAGGATTGAAACTGAAGCTTTCTTT	CASSWRIETEAFF
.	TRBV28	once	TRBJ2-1	TGTGCCAGCAGTTCCCCGGGGATGATCAATGAGCAGTTCTTC	CASSSPGMINEQFF
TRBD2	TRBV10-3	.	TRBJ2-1	TGTGCCATCCGGACTAGCGGGAGATTAAATGAGCAGTTCTTC	CAIRTSGRLNEQFF
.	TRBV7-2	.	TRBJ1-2	TGTGCCAGCAGCTTAGCACAGTTCTATGGCTACACCTTC	CASSLAQFYGYTF
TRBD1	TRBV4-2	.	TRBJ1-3	TGTGCCAGCAGCCAAGATGCGGTGGCAGGGGGGAACTCTGGAAACACCATATATTTT	CASSQDAVAGGNSGNTIYF
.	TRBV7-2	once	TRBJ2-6	TGTGCCAGCAGCATACGTTTGAACAGGGTCAGCTCTGGGGCCAACGTCCTGACTTTC	CASSIRLNRVSSGANVLTF
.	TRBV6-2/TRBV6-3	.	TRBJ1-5	TGTGCCAGCAGTTCGAATCAGCCCCAGCATTTT	CASSSNQPQHF
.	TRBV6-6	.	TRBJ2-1	TGTGCCAGCAGTTCCCCTCCGGAGGAGCAGTTCTTC	CASSSPPEEQFF
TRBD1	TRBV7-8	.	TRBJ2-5	TGTGCCAGCAGCCCATGGACAGGGGAAGAGACCCAGTACTTC	CASSPWTGEETQYF
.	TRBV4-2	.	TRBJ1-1	TGTGCCAGCAGCTCCATCGACAGGACCAACACTGAAGCTTTCTTT	CASSSIDRTNTEAFF
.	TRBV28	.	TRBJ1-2	TGTGCCAGCAGTTTAGGGGGAGGGCCTAACTATGGCTACACCTTC	CASSLGGGPNYGYTF
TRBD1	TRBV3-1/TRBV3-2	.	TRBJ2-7	TGTGCCAGCAGCCTTTTAGTGGGACAGGGTTCCGAGTACGAGCAGTACTTC	CASSLLVGQGSEYEQYF
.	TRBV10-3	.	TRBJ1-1	TGTGCCATCAGTGCCAACAGGAACACTGAAGCTTTCTTT	CAISANRNTEAFF
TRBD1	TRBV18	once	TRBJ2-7	TGTGCCAGCTCACGGGCCGGGACAGCATCCTACGAGCAGTACTTC	CASSRAGTASYEQYF
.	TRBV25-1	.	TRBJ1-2	TGTGCCAGCAGTGTGAGAACAGCTCCCCTTAACTATGGCTACACCTTC	CASSVRTAPLNYGYTF
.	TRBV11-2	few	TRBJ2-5	TGTGCCAGCAACTTCCGGGACAACCAAGAGACCCAGTACTTC	CASNFRDNQETQYF
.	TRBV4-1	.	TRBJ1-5	TGCGCCAGCAGCCCCGGTGGGGCGCAGCCCCAGCATTTT	CASSPGGAQPQHF
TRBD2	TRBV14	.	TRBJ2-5	TGTGCCAGCAGCCAAGTTCAATGGGCCACTAGCGGGAGGCGAGAGACCCAGTACTTC	CASSQVQWATSGRRETQYF
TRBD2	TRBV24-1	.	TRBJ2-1	TGTGCCACCAGTGACCCCGTGAAAGGCTTAGCGGGAATTGAGCAGTTCTTC	CATSDPVKGLAGIEQFF
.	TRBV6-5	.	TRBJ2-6	TGTGCCAGCAGTTACGAGGTTAGCTCTGGGGCCAACGTCCTGACTTTC	CASSYEVSSGANVLTF
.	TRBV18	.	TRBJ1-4	TGTGCCAGCTCTCGCGACAGGCAAGATGAAAAACTGTTTTTT	CASSRDRQDEKLFF
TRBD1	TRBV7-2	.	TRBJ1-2	TGTGCCAGCAGCCCAGGGGGCTATGGCTACACCTTC	CASSPGGYGYTF
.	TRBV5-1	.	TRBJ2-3	TGCGCCAGCAGCTTTGGGGGAGGATCCGATACGCAGTATTTT	CASSFGGGSDTQYF
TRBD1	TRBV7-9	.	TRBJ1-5	TGTGCCAGCAGCCGAGGACAGGGCGCGGGTCAGCCCCAGCATTTT	CASSRGQGAGQPQHF
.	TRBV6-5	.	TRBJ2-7	TGTGCCAGCAGTTACTCCAGGGAAGGGCGCGAGCAGTACTTC	CASSYSREGREQYF
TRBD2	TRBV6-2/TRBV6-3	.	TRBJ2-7	TGTGCCAGCAGTTACGGGGTTGCCAGCGGGGTACTCGAGCAGTACTTC	CASSYGVASGVLEQYF
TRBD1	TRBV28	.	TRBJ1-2	TGTGCCAGCACCCCAACCCCTGGACAGGACTCTAACTATGGCTACACCTTC	CASTPTPGQDSNYGYTF
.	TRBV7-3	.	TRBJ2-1	TGTGCCAGCAGCCCGACTAGGACGGGCCCGCATGAGCAGTTCTTC	CASSPTRTGPHEQFF
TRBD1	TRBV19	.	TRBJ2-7	TGTGCCAGTAGCCGACAGGGGAGCTCCTACGAGCAGTACTTC	CASSRQGSSYEQYF
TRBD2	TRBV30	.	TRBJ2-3	TGTGCCTGGAGTGCGGGGGGTAGCGCAGATACGCAGTATTTT	CAWSAGGSADTQYF
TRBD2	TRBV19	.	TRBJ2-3	TGTGCCAGCCATGAGGGACTAGCGGGAGCAGATACGCAGTATTTT	CASHEGLAGADTQYF
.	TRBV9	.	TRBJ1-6	TGTGCCAGCAGCGTAAGGGCGGCAGGGCCCTCACCCCTCCACTTT	CASSVRAAGPSPLHF
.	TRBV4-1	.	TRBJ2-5	TGCGCCAGCAGCCAGCCGGGGTTGTTAGGACATAGCGGCACCCAGTACTTC	CASSQPGLLGHSGTQYF
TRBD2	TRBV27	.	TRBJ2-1	TGTGCCAGCAGTTTAACGGGAGGGAACTTCAATGAGCAGTTCTTC	CASSLTGGNFNEQFF
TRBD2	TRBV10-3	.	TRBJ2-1	TGTGCCATCGGACTAGCGGGAGGGAATGAGCAGTTCTTC	CAIGLAGGNEQFF
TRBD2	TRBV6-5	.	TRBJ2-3	TGTGCCAGCAGGGCCGGACTAGCGACAGATACGCAGTATTTT	CASRAGLATDTQYF
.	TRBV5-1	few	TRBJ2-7	TGCGCCAGCAGCACGGGTGGGGCCAAAACCTACGAGCAGTACTTC	CASSTGGAKTYEQYF
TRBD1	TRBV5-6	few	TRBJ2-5	TGTGCCAGCAGCTCCACTCCTGGGACAGGGCGGGAGACCCAGTACTTC	CASSSTPGTGRETQYF
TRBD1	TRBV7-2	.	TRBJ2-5	TGTGCCAGCAGCTACCAGACAGGGGGAGAGACCCAGTACTTC	CASSYQTGGETQYF
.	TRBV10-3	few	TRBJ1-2	TGTGCCATCAGTGACGGGCGGGTCCCCCCTTATGGCTACACCTTC	CAISDGRVPPYGYTF
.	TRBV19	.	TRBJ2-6	TGTGCCAGTAGTATTCCAGCGGGTGGCTCTGGGGCCAACGTCCTGACTTTC	CASSIPAGGSGANVLTF
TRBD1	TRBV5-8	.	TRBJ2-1	TGTGCCAGCAGCTTAGGCGGGACAGGAATCGGGCAGTTCTTC	CASSLGGTGIGQFF
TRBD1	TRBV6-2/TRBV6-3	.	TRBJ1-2	TGTGCCAGCAGTTACCTCGACAGGGAATATGGCTACACCTTC	CASSYLDREYGYTF
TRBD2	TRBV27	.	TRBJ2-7	TGTGCCAGCAGTTTGTCTAGCGGGAGTCTCTACGAGCAGTACTTC	CASSLSSGSLYEQYF
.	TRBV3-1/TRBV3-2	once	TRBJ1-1	TGTGCCAGCAGCCAAGTCTGTACGGGTTTTGTAGCTTTCTTT	CASSQVCTGFVAFF